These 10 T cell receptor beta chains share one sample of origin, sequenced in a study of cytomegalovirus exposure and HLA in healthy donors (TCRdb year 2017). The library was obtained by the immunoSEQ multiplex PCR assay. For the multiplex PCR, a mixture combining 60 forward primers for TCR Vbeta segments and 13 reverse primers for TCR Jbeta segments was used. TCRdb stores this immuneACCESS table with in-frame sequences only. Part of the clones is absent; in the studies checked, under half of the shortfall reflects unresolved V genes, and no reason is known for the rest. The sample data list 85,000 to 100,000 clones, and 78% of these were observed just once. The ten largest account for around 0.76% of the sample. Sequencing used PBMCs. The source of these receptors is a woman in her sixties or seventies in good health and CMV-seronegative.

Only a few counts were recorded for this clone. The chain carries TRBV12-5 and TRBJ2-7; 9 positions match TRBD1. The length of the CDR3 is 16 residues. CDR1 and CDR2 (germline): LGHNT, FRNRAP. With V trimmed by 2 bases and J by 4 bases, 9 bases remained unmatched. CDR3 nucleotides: TGTGCTAGTGGTTTGACTCCGGGACAGGGATCGTACGAGCAGTACTTC. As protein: CASGLTPGQGSYEQYF.

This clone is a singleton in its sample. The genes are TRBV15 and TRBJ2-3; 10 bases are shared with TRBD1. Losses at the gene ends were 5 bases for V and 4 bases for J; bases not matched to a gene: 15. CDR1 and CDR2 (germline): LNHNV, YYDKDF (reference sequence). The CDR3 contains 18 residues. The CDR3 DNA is TGTGCCACCAGCGGGGGACAGGGGCCCGCCGGGGCCGCAGATACGCAGTATTTT. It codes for CATSGGQGPAGAADTQYF.

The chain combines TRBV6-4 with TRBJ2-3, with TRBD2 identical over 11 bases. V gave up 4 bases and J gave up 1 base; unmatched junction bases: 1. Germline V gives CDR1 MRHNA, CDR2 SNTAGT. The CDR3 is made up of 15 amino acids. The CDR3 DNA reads TGTGCCAGCAGTGTACTAGCGGGGGGCACAGATACGCAGTATTTT. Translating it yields CASSVLAGGTDTQYF.

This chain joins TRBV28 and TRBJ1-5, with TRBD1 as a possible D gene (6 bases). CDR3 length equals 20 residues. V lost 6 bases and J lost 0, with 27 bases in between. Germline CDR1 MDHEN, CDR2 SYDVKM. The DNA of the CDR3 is TGTGCCAGCAGCCCAAAACAGGGCCAATCCCCCTATTATAGCAATCAGCCCCAGCATTTT. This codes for CASSPKQGQSPYYSNQPQHF.

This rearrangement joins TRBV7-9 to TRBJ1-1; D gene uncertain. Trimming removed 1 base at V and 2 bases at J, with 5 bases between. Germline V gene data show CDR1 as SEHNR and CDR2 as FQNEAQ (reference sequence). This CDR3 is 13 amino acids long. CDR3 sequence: CASSLDTNTEAFF. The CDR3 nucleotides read TGTGCCAGCAGCTTAGACACAAACACTGAAGCTTTCTTT.

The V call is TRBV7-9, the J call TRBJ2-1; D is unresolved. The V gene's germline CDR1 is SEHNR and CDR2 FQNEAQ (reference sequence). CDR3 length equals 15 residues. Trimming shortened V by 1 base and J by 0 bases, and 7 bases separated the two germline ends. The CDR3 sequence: CASSLGSSSYNEQFF. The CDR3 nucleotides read TGTGCCAGCAGCTTAGGATCGAGCTCCTACAATGAGCAGTTCTTC.

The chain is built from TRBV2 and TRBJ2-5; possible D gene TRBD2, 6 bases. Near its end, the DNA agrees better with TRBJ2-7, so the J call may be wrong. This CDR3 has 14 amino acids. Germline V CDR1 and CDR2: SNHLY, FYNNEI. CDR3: CASSVRLEGFEQYF. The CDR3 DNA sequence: TGTGCCAGCAGTGTGAGACTAGAAGGTTTCGAGCAGTACTTC.

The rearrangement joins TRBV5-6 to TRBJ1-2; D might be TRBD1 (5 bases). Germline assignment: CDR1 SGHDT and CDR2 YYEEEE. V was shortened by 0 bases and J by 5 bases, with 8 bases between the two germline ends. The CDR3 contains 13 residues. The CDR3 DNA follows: TGTGCCAGCAGCTTGGAACAGGCGTATGGCTACACCTTC. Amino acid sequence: CASSLEQAYGYTF. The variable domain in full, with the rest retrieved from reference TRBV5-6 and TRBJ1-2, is DAGVTQSPTHLIKTRGQQVTLRCSPKSGHDTVSWYQQALGQGPQFIFQYYEEEERQRGNFPDRFSGHQFPNYSSELNVNALLLGDSALYLCASSLEQAYGYTFGSGTRLTVV.

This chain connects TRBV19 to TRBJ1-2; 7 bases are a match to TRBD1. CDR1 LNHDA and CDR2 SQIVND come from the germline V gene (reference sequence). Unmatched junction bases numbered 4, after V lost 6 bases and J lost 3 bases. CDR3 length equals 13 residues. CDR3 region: CASRTQGDYGYTF. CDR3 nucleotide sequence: TGTGCCAGTAGAACCCAGGGGGACTATGGCTACACCTTC.

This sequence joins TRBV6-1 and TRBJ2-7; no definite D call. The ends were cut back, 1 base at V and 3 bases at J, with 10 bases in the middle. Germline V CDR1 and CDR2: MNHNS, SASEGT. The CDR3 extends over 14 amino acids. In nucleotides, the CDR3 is TGTGCCAGCAGTGAAGGGCCGCCAGGCTACGAGCAGTACTTC. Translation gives CASSEGPPGYEQYF.